This T cell receptor (beta chain) originates from a study of PD-1 blockade in mismatch repair-deficient tumors. Study at large: All were previously treated, progressing patients with about a dozen mismatch repair-deficient cancer types.

The V gene's germline CDR1 is MNHEY and CDR2 SMNVEV (reference sequence). With V trimmed by 5 bases and J by 0 bases, 3 bases remained unmatched. The CDR3 runs to 16 residues. As for this clone: Its matching antigen is unknown.

Study-level points and caveats: Tumor-resident clones, often undetectable pretreatment in blood, expanded then contracted after pembrolizumab.

PCR or immunohistochemistry showed mismatch repair deficiency in every enrolled patient. The TCR-sequenced patients were a few responders to pembrolizumab. Produced via immunoSEQ multiplex PCR; TCRdb's table is partial and in-frame only. The data contain fewer than 10,000 clones, 75% to 90% of them seen just once; the ten biggest clones take up 0.9% to 1%. J is TRBJ1-6 and V is TRBV27; 8 nucleotides match TRBD1. This receptor was identified in an adult with mismatch repair-deficient cancer. The specimen comprised PBMCs, sampled roughly 46 weeks after starting pembrolizumab. CDR3 amino acids: CASSQDRGSYNSPLHF. DNA of the CDR3: TGTGCCAGCAGTCAAGACAGGGGCTCCTATAATTCACCCCTCCACTTT.